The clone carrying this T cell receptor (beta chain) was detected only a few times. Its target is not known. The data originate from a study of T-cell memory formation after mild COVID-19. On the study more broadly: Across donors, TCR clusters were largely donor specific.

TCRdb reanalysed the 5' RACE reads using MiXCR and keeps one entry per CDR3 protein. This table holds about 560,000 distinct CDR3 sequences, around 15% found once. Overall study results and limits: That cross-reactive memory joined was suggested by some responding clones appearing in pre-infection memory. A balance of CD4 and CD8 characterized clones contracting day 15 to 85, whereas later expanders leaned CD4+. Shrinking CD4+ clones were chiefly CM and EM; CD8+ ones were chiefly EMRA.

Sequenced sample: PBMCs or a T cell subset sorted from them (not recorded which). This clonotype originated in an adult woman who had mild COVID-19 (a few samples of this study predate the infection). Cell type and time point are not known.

DNA of the CDR3: TGTGCCAGCAGTTTAAAGCGCTCAGGCAATGAGCAGTTCTTC. It specifies CASSLKRSGNEQFF. The V call is TRBV12-3 or TRBV12-4, the J call TRBJ2-1; D uncertain. V was shortened by 2 bases and J by 6 bases, with 11 bases between the two germline ends. This CDR3 is built from 14 residues.